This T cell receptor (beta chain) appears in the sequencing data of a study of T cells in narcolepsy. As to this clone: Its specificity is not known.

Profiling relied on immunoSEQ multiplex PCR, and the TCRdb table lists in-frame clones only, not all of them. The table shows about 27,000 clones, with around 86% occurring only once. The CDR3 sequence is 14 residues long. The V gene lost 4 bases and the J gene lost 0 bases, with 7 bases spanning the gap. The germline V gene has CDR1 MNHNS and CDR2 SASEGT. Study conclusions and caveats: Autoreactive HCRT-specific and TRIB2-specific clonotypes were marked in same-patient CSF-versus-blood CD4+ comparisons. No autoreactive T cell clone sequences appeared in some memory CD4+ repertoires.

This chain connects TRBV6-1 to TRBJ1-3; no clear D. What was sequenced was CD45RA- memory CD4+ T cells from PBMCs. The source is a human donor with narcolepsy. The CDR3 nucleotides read TGTGCCAGCAGTGTCCAGAGCTCTGGAAACACCATATATTTT. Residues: CASSVQSSGNTIYF.